This TCR beta chain came from a study of cytomegalovirus exposure and HLA in healthy donors. Amplification used 60 Vbeta primers and 13 Jbeta primers. Generated by immunoSEQ multiplex PCR, the TCRdb table keeps only in-frame clones and is missing some. The profile covers about 76,000 clones, with about 66% appearing a single time and roughly 5% taken by the ten largest. CDR3 length: 13 amino acids. Germline V gives CDR1 MDHEN, CDR2 SYDVKM. V dropped 10 bases and J dropped 3 bases, with 15 bases sitting between them. The origin of this receptor is a man in his 60s in good health and CMV-seropositive. The rearrangement uses TRBV28 and TRBJ2-5, with TRBD1 as a possible D gene (6 bases). The specimen was PBMCs. This CDR3 reads CATEKTGKETQYF. In nucleotides, the CDR3 is TGTGCCACCGAAAAGACAGGCAAAGAGACCCAGTACTTC.